This T cell receptor (beta chain) was sequenced for a study of T cell repertoires in cytomegalovirus infection. The wider study: CMV infection together with matching HLA type was indicated by public TCR beta signatures.

Note on this clonotype: Its antigen remains unknown. Just one base apart from a much larger clone, this may be a read error.

TCRdb used MiXCR to reprocess the reads, holding one entry per CDR3 protein. The profile covers 290,000 or so distinct CDR3 sequences, with roughly a tenth appearing a single time and less than 3% taken by the ten largest. Between the trimmed V and J ends, which lost 7 bases and 1 base, there was a span of 12 bases. This CDR3 contains 14 residues. Germline assignment: CDR1 MNHGY and CDR2 SAAAGT. Study conclusions and caveats: Clonotype analysis showed dominance of the ex vivo response by HLA-C-restricted CMV-specific TCR beta clonotypes. Accumulated public TCR beta family frequency recognized individuals carrying CMV together with the relevant HLA.

This TCR came from a human donor in good health (CMV status not recorded). Some clones in this sample may be carry-over from other donors' samples. Sequencing input: PBMCs. This sequence joins TRBV6-8 and TRBJ2-3; D not certain. DNA of the CDR3: TGTGCCAGCACCCGGCAATTACGCACAGATACGCAGTATTTT. As protein: CASTRQLRTDTQYF.